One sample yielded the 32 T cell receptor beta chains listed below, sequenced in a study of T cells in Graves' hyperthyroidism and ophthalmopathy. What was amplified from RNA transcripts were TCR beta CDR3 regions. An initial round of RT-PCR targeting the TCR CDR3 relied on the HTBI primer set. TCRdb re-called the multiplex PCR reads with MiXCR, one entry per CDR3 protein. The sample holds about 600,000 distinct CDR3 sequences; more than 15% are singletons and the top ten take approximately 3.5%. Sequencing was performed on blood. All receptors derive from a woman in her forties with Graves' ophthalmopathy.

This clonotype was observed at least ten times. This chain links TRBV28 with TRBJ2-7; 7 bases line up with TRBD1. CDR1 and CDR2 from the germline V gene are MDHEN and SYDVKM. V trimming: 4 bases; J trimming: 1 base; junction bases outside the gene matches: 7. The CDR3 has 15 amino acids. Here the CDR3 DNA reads TGTGCCAGCAGTTCCGGGACAGTCTGGTCCTACGAGCAGTACTTC. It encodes CASSSGTVWSYEQYF. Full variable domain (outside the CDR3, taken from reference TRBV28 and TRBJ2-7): DVKVTQSSRYLVKRTGEKVFLECVQDMDHENMFWYRQDPGLGLRLIYFSYDVKMKEKGDIPEGYSVSREKKERFSLILESASTNQTSMYLCASSSGTVWSYEQYFGPGTRLTVT.

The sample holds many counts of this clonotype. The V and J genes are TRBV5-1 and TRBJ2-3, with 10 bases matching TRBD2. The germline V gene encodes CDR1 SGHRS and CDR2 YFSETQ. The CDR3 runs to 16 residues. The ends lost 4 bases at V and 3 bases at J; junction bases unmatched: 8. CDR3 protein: CASSTSSGSFTDTQYF. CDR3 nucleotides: TGCGCCAGCAGCACTTCTAGCGGGAGTTTTACAGATACGCAGTATTTT.

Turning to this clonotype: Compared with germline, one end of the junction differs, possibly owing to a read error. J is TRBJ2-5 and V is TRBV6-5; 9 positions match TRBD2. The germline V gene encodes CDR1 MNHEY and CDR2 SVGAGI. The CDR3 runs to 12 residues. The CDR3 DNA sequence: TGTGCCAGCAGTTTAGCGGGAGAGAGCCAGTACTTC. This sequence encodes CASSLAGESQYF.

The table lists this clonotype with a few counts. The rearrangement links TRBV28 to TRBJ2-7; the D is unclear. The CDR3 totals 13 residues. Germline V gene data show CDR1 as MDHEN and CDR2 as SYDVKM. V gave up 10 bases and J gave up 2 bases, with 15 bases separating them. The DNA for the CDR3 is TGTGCCAATGGGATGATAAAAGCCTACGAGCAGTACTTC. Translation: CANGMIKAYEQYF. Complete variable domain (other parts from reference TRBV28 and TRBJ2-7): DVKVTQSSRYLVKRTGEKVFLECVQDMDHENMFWYRQDPGLGLRLIYFSYDVKMKEKGDIPEGYSVSREKKERFSLILESASTNQTSMYLCANGMIKAYEQYFGPGTRLTVT.

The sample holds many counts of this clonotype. The CDR3 region has the DNA TGTGCCAGCAGCTTAAGTCGGATGAACACTGAAGCTTTCTTT. Translated, it gives CASSLSRMNTEAFF. V gene TRBV7-9 combines with J gene TRBJ1-1, with D unclear. Germline values: CDR1 SEHNR, CDR2 FQNEAQ (reference sequence). The CDR3 extends over 14 amino acids. Trimming took 2 bases from V and 0 from J, leaving 7 bases between them.

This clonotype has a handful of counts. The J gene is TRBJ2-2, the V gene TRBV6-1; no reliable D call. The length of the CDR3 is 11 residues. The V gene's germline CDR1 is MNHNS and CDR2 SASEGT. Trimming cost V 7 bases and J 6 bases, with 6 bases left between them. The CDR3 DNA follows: TGTGCCAGCAACGGAGCCGGGGAGCTGTTTTTT. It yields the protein CASNGAGELFF.

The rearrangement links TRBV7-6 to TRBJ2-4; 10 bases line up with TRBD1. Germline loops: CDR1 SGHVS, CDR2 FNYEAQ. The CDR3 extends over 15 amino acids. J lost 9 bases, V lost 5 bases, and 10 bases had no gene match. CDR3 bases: TGTGCCAGCAGCCCCGACAGGGGGCGCTGGACCATTCAGTACTTC. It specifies CASSPDRGRWTIQYF.

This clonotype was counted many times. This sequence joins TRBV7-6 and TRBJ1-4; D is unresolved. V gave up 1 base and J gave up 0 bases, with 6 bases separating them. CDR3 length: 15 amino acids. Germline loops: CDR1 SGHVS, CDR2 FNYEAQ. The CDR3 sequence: CASSLVPATNEKLFF. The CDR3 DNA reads TGTGCCAGCAGCTTAGTTCCAGCAACTAATGAAAAACTGTTTTTT.

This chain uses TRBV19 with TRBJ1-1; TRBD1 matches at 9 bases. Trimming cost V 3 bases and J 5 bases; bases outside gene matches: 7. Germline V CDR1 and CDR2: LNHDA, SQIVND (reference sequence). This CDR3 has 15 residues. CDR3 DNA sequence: TGTGCCAGTAGTATCCGGACAGGGGTTTATACTGAAGCTTTCTTT. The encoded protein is CASSIRTGVYTEAFF.

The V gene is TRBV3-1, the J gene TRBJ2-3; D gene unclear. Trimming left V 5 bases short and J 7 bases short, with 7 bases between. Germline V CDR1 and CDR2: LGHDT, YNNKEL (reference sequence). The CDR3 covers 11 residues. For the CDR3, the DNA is TGTGCCAGCAGCAAAGGCAATACGCAGTATTTT. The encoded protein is CASSKGNTQYF.

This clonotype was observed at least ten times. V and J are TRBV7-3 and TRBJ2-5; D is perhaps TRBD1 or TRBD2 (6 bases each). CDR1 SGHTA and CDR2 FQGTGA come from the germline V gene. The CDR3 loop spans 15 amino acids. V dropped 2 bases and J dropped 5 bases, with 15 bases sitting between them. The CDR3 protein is CASSLGGGIGETQYF. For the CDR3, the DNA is TGTGCCAGCAGCTTAGGGGGCGGGATTGGGGAGACCCAGTACTTC.

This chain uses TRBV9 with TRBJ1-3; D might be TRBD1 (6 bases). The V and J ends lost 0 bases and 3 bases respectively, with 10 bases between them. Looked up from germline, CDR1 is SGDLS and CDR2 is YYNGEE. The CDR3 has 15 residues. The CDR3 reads CASSVGGGLGNTIYF. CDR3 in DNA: TGTGCCAGCAGCGTAGGGGGGGGCCTTGGAAACACCATATATTTT.

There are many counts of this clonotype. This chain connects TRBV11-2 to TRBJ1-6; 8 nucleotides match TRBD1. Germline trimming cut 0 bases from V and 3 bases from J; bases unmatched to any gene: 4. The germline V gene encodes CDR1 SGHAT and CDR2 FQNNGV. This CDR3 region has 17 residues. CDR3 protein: CASSLEDRVYYNSPLHF. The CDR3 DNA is TGTGCCAGCAGCTTAGAGGACAGGGTTTACTATAATTCACCCCTCCACTTT.

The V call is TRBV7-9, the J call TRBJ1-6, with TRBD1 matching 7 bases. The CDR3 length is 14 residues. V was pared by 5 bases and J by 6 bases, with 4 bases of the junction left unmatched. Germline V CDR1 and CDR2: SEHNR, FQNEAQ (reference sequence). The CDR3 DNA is TGTGCCAGCAGCGTTGGACAGGTTAATTCACCCCTCCACTTT. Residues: CASSVGQVNSPLHF.

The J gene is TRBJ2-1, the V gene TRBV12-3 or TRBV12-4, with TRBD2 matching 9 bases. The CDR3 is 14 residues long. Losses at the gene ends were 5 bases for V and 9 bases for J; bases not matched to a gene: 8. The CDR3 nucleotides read TGTGCCAGCAGTCCTAGGACTAGCGTTGCTGAGCAGTTCTTC. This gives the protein CASSPRTSVAEQFF.

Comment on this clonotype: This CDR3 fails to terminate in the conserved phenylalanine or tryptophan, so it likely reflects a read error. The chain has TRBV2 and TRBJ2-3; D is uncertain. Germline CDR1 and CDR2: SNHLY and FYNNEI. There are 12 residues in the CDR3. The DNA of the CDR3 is TGTGCCAGCAGCGAAGACACAGATACGCAGTATTCT. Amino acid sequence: CASSEDTDTQYS.

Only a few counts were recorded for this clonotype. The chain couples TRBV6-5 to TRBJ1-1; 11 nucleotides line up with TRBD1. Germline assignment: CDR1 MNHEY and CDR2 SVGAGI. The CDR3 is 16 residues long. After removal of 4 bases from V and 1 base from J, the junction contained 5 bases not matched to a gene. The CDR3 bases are TGTGCCAGCAGTTTGGACAGGGGGCAACAGAACACTGAAGCTTTCTTT. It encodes CASSLDRGQQNTEAFF.

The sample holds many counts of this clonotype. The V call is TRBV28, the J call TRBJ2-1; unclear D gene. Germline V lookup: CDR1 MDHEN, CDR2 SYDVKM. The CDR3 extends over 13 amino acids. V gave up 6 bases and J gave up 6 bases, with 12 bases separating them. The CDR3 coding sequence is TGTGCCAGCAGGTCCGGGTACCTCAATGAGCAGTTCTTC. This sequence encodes CASRSGYLNEQFF.

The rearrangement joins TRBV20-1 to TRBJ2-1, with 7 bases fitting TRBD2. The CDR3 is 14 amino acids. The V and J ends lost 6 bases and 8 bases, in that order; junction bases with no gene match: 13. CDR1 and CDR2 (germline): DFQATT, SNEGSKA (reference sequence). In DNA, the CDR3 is TGCAGTGCAGCGGGGACTACCAGAGAAGATGAGCAGTTCTTC. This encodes CSAAGTTREDEQFF.

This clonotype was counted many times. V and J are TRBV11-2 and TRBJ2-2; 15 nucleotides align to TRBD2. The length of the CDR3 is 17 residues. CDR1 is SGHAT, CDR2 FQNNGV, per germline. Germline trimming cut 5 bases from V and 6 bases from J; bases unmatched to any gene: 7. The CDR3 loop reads CASSGRTSGRGAGELFF. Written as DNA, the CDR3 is TGTGCCAGCAGCGGTCGGACTAGCGGGAGGGGGGCCGGGGAGCTGTTTTTT.

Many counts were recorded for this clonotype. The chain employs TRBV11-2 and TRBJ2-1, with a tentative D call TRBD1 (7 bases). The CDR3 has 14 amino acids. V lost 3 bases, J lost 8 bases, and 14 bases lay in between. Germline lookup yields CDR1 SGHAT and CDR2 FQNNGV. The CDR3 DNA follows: TGTGCCAGCAGCTTTGTCAGGGGGGTCGATGAGCAGTTCTTC. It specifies CASSFVRGVDEQFF.

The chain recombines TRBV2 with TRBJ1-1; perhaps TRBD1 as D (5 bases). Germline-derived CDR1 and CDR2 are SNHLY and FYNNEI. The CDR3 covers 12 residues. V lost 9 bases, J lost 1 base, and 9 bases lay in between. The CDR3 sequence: CASGGGNTEAFF. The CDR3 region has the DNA TGTGCCAGTGGGGGTGGGAACACTGAAGCTTTCTTT.

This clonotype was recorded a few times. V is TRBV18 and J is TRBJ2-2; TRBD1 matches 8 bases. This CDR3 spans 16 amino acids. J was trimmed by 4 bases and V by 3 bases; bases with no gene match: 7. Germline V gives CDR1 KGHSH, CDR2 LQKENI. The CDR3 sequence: CASSPISGQGTGELFF. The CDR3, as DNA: TGTGCCAGCTCACCCATATCCGGACAGGGCACCGGGGAGCTGTTTTTT.

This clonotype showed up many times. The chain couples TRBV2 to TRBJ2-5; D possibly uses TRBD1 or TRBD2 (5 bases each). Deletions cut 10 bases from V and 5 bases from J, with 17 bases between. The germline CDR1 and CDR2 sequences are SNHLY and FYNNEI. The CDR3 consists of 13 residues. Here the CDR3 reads CATKRDGSETQYF. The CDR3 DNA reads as TGTGCCACGAAACGGGACGGCAGCGAGACCCAGTACTTC.

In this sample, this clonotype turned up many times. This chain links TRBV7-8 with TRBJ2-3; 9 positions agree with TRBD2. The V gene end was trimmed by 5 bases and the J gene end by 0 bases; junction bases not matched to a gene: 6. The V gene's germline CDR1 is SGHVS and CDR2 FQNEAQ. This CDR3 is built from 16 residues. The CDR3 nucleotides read TGTGCCAGCAGCCCGTGGACTAGCGCTAGCACAGATACGCAGTATTTT. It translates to CASSPWTSASTDTQYF.

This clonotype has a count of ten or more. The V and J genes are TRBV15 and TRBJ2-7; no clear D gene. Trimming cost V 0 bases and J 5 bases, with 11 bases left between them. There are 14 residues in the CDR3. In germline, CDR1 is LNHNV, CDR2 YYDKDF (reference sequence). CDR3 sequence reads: CATSRDSLWDEQYF. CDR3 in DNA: TGTGCCACCAGCAGAGACTCCCTTTGGGACGAGCAGTACTTC.

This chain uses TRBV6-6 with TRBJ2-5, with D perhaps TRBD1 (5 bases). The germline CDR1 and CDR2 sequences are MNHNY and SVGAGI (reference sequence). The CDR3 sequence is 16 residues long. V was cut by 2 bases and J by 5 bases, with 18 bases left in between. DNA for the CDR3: TGTGCCAGCAGTTACCGCACCCAGGGCTCGGCGGAGACCCAGTACTTC. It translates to CASSYRTQGSAETQYF.

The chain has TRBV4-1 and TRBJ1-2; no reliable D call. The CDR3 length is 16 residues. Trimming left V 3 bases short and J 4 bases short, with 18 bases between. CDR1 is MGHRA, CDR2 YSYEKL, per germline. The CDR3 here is CASSHDPVWQIYGYTF. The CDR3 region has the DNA TGCGCCAGCAGCCATGATCCCGTGTGGCAAATCTATGGCTACACCTTC.

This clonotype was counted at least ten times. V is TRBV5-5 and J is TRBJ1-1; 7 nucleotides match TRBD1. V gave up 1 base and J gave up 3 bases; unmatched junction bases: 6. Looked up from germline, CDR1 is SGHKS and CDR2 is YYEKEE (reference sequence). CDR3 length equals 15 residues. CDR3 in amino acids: CASSLMGQGDTEAFF. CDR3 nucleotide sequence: TGTGCCAGCAGCTTGATGGGTCAGGGGGACACTGAAGCTTTCTTT.

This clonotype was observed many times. CDR3 sequence (DNA): TGTGCCAGCAGTGAAGCTCGGGGAACTAATTCACCCCTCCACTTT. Its translation is CASSEARGTNSPLHF. The genes are TRBV6-1 and TRBJ1-6; D gene uncertain. Germline V CDR1 and CDR2: MNHNS, SASEGT. Between the trimmed V and J ends, which lost 0 bases and 6 bases, there was a span of 9 bases. The CDR3 has 15 residues.

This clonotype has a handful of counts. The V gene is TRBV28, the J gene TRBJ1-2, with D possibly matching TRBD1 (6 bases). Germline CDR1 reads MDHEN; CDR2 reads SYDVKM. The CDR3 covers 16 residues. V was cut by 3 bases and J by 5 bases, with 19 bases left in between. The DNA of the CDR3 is TGTGCCAGCAGTTTTAGTTGGGGCGGGGGCAAGTATGGCTACACCTTC. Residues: CASSFSWGGGKYGYTF.

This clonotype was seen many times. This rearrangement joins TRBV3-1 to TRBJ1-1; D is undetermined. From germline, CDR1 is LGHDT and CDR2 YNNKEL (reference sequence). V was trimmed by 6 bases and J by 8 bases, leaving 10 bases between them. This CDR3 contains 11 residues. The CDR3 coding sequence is TGTGCCAGCAGGGCGGAAGGCGAAGCTTTCTTT. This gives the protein CASRAEGEAFF.